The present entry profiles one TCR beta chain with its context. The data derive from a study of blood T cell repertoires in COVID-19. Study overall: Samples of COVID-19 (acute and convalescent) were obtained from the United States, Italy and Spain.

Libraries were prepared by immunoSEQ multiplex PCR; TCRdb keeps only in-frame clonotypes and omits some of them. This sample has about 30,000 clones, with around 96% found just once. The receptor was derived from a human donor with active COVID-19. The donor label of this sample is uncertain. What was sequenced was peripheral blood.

In DNA, the CDR3 is TGCGCCAGCAGCTTGGGGGACAGGGACAATGAGCAGTTCTTC. This encodes CASSLGDRDNEQFF. The chain carries TRBV5-1 and TRBJ2-1; TRBD1 matches 9 bases. The ends lost 0 bases at V and 5 bases at J; junction bases unmatched: 0. Germline CDR1 is SGHRS and CDR2 is YFSETQ. The CDR3 extends over 14 amino acids.